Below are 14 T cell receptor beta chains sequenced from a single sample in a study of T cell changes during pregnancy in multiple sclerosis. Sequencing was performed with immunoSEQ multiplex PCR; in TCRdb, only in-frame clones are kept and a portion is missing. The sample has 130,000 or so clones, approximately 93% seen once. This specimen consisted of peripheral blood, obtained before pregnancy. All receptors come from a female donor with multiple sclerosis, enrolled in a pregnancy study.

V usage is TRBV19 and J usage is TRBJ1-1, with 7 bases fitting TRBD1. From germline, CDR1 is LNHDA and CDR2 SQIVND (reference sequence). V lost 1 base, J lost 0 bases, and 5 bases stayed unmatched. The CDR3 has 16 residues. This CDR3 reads CASSIVVQGMNTEAFF. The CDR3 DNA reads TGTGCCAGTAGTATAGTTGTACAGGGGATGAACACTGAAGCTTTCTTT.

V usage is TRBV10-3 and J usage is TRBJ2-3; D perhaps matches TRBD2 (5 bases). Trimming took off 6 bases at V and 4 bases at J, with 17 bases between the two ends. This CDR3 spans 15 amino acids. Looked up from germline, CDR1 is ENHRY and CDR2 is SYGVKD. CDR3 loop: CAISAGLGGADTQYF. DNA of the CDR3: TGTGCCATCAGCGCAGGACTGGGTGGGGCAGATACGCAGTATTTT.

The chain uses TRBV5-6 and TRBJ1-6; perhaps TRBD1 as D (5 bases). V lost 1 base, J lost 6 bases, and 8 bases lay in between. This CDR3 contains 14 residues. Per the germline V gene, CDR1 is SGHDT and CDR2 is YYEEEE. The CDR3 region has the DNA TGTGCCAGCAGCTTGCGGGGGGGTAATTCACCCCTCCACTTT. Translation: CASSLRGGNSPLHF.

The CDR3 bases are TGTGCCAGCAGCCTCCGGGACAGTACCTACGAGCAGTACTTC. Protein product: CASSLRDSTYEQYF. The chain employs TRBV5-6 and TRBJ2-7, with TRBD1 matching 7 bases. Germline V CDR1 and CDR2: SGHDT, YYEEEE. The CDR3 totals 14 residues. J lost 2 bases, V lost 4 bases, and 6 bases had no gene match.

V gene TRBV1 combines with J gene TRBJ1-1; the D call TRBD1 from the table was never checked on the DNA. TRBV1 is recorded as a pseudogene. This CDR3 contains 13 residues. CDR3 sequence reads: CTSRPDRRTEAFF. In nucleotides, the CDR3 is TGCACCAGCAGACCTGACAGGAGGACTGAAGCTTTCTTT.

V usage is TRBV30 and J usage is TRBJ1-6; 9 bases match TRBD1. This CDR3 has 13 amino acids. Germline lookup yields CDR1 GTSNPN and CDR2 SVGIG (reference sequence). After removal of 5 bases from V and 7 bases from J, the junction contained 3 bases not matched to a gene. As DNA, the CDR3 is TGTGCCTGGGAGACAGGGGGAAATTCACCCCTCCACTTT. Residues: CAWETGGNSPLHF.

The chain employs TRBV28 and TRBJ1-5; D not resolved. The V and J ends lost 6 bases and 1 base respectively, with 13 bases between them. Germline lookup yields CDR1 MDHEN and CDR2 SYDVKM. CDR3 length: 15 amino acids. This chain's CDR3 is CASRPKAGSNQPQHF. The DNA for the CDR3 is TGTGCCAGCAGGCCAAAGGCCGGGAGCAATCAGCCCCAGCATTTT.

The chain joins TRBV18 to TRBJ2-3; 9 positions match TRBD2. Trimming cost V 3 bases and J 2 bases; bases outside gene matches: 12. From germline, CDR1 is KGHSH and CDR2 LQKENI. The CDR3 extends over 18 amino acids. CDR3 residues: CASSPLTNSGRLTDTQYF. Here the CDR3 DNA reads TGTGCCAGCTCACCGCTTACGAATAGCGGGAGACTCACAGATACGCAGTATTTT. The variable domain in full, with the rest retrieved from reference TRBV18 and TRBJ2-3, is NAGVMQNPRHLVRRRGQEARLRCSPMKGHSHVYWYRQLPEEGLKFMVYLQKENIIDESGMPKERFSAEFPKEGPSILRIQQVVRGDSAAYFCASSPLTNSGRLTDTQYFGPGTRLTVL.

The CDR3 reads CASSLMVGGNTEAFF. The CDR3 DNA reads TGTGCCAGCAGCTTAATGGTAGGGGGGAACACTGAAGCTTTCTTT. V is TRBV7-8 and J is TRBJ1-1; a possible D gene is TRBD1 (6 bases). V was cut by 2 bases and J by 1 base, with 11 bases left in between. Per germline, CDR1 SGHVS and CDR2 FQNEAQ. CDR3 length: 15 residues.

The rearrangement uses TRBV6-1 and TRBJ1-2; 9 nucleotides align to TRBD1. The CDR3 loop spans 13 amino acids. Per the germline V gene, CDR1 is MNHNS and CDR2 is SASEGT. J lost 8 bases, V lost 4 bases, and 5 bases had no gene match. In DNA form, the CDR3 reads TGTGCCAGCAGTGTCACAGGGGGCGGAGGCTACACCTTC. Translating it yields CASSVTGGGGYTF.

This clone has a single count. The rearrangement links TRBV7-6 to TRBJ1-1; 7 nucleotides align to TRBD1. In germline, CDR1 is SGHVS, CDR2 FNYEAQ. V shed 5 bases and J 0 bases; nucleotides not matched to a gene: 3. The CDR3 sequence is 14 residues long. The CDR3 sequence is CASSQTGLNTEAFF. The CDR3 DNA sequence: TGTGCCAGCAGCCAGACAGGGTTGAACACTGAAGCTTTCTTT.

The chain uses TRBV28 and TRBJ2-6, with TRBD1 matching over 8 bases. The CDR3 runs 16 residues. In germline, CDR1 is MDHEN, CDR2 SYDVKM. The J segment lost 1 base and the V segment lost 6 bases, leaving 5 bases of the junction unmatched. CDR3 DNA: TGTGCCAGCAGGGGCAGGACAGGGTCTGGGGCCAACGTCCTGACTTTC. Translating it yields CASRGRTGSGANVLTF.

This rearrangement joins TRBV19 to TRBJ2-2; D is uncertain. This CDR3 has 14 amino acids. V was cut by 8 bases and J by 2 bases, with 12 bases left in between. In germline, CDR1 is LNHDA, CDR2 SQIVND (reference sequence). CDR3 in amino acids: CASSISINTGELFF. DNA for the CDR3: TGTGCCAGTTCTATCTCGATTAACACCGGGGAGCTGTTTTTT.

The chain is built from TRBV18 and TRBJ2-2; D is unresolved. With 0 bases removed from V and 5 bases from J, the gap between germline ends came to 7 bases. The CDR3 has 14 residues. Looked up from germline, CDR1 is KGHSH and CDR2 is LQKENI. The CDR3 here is CASSPPTRTGELFF. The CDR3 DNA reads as TGTGCCAGCTCACCACCAACGAGGACCGGGGAGCTGTTTTTT. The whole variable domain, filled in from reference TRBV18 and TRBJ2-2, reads NAGVMQNPRHLVRRRGQEARLRCSPMKGHSHVYWYRQLPEEGLKFMVYLQKENIIDESGMPKERFSAEFPKEGPSILRIQQVVRGDSAAYFCASSPPTRTGELFFGEGSRLTVL.